Below, 8 T cell receptor beta chains from the same sample are listed, as sequenced in a study of T cell responses to AZD1222 COVID-19 vaccine. The data were produced by immunoSEQ multiplex PCR, yet TCRdb's version contains in-frame clones alone and is incomplete. The sample consists of 110,000 to 150,000 clones, approximately 90% of them appearing once. Sequences were derived from peripheral blood, sampled on day 0 of AZD1222 vaccination. These receptors were taken from an adult in good health.

The sample holds one count of this clone. The chain has TRBV3-1 (or the pseudogene TRBV3-2) and TRBJ2-3; perhaps TRBD2 as D (5 bases). Trimming pared 2 bases from V and 11 bases from J, leaving 14 bases between. This CDR3 is 13 amino acids long. The germline gives CDR1 LGHDT, CDR2 YNNKEL (reference sequence). As DNA, the CDR3 is TGTGCCAGCAGCCAACCAACTAGAGAGAGGCAGTATTTT. It specifies CASSQPTRERQYF.

The rearrangement joins TRBV29-1 to TRBJ2-7; D is perhaps TRBD1 (5 bases). V dropped 4 bases and J dropped 1 base, with 8 bases sitting between them. The CDR3 contains 12 residues. The germline V gene has CDR1 SQVTM and CDR2 ANQGSEA. CDR3 nucleotide sequence: TGCAGCGTTGGACAGCGTTCCTACGAGCAGTACTTC. It encodes CSVGQRSYEQYF.

The chain uses TRBV27 and TRBJ2-7, with 7 bases identical to TRBD2. Unmatched junction bases numbered 9, after V lost 2 bases and J lost 2 bases. The CDR3 is 16 residues long. The germline gives CDR1 MNHEY, CDR2 SMNVEV (reference sequence). CDR3 in amino acids: CASSLKGLGPAYEQYF. The CDR3 DNA reads TGTGCCAGCAGTTTAAAAGGACTAGGACCTGCCTACGAGCAGTACTTC.

The gene calls are TRBV28 and TRBJ2-7; TRBD2 might be the D (6 bases). Looked up from germline, CDR1 is MDHEN and CDR2 is SYDVKM. V gave up 7 bases and J gave up 3 bases, with 19 bases separating them. This CDR3 comprises 15 residues. The CDR3 DNA reads TGTGCCAGCACTGAGACGGGAGCGAGCGACTACGAGCAGTACTTC. Its translation: CASTETGASDYEQYF.

The chain combines TRBV7-9 with TRBJ1-6; D is undetermined. Germline V gene sequence: CDR1 SEHNR, CDR2 FQNEAQ (reference sequence). Trimming left V 6 bases short and J 1 base short, with 7 bases between. The CDR3 spans 14 residues. Here the CDR3 DNA reads TGTGCCAGCAGAGGCGGATCCTATAATTCACCCCTCCACTTT. It specifies CASRGGSYNSPLHF.

This clone was observed a single time. The J gene is TRBJ1-6, the V gene TRBV12-3 or TRBV12-4, with D possibly TRBD1 on 5 matching bases. V was cut by 3 bases and J by 9 bases, with 6 bases left in between. The CDR3 runs 12 residues. CDR3: CASSFGGSPLHF. For the CDR3, the DNA is TGTGCCAGCAGTTTCGGGGGTTCACCCCTCCACTTT.

The rearrangement joins TRBV6-6 to TRBJ2-3, with TRBD2 identical over 12 bases. The germline gives CDR1 MNHNY, CDR2 SVGAGI (reference sequence). The V and J ends lost 6 bases and 6 bases, in that order; junction bases with no gene match: 10. This CDR3 region has 16 residues. In DNA form, the CDR3 reads TGTGCCAGCAGGACCGGACTAGCGGGAAGGTGGGATACGCAGTATTTT. Protein sequence: CASRTGLAGRWDTQYF.

The chain carries TRBV10-2 and TRBJ2-7; the match to TRBD2 covers 8 bases. Germline CDR1 and CDR2: WSHSY and SAAADI. Trimming at V came to 3 bases and at J to 3 bases, leaving 10 bases not matched to a gene. The CDR3 consists of 16 residues. The CDR3 reads CASSDQPGLVHYEQYF. CDR3 sequence (DNA): TGCGCCAGCAGTGATCAGCCGGGACTAGTACACTACGAGCAGTACTTC.